The clone carrying this TCR beta chain was counted a single time. What it binds is unknown. The junction does not match germline at one end; this may be a read error. This record comes from a study of T cell repertoires in cytomegalovirus infection. Notes on the study in general: Carriers of CMV and the relevant HLA type were discriminated by public TCR beta frequency.

Each CDR3 protein gets one entry after TCRdb re-called the reads with MiXCR. The sample comprises fewer than 700,000 distinct CDR3 sequences, 20% to 25% of which are singletons, and roughly 8% rests with the top ten. Sequencing was carried out using CD8+ T cells from PBMCs. The TCR comes from a human donor in good health (CMV status not recorded). Some clones in this sample may be carry-over from other donors' samples.

CDR3 loop: CANSLGQLNTEAFF. The CDR3, as DNA: TGTGCCAACAGCCTGGGGCAGCTCAACACTGAAGCTTTCTTT. V and J are TRBV7-4 and TRBJ1-1; possibly TRBD1 for D (5 bases). The V gene's germline CDR1 is SGHVT and CDR2 SQSDAQ. This CDR3 spans 14 amino acids.